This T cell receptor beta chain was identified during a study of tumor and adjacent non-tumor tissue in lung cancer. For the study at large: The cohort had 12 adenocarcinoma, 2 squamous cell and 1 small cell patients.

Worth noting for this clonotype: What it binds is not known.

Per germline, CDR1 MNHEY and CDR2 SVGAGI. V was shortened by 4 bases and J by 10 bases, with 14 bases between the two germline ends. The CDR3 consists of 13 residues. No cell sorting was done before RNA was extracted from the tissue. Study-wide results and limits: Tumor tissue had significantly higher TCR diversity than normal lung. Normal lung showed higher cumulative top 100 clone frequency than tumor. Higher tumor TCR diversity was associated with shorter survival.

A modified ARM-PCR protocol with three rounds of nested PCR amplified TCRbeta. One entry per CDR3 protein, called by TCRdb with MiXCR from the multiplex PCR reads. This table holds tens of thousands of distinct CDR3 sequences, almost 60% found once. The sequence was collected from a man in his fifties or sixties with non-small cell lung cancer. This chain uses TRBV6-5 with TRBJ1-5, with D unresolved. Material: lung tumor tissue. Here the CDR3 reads CASSSRGWEPQHF. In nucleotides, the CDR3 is TGTGCCAGCAGTTCGAGAGGGTGGGAACCCCAGCATTTT.